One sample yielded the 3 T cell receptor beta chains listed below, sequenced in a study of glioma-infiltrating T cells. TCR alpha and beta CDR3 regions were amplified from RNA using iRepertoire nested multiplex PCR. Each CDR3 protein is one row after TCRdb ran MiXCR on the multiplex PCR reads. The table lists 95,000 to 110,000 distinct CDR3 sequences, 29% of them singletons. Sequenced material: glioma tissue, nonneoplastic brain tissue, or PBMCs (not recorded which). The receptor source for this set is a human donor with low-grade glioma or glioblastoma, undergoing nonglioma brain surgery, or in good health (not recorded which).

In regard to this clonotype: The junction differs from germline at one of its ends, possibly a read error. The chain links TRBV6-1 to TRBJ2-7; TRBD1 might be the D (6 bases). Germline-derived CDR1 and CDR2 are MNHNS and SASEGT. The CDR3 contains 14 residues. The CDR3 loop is CAISETGTLSEQYF. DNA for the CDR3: TGTGCCATCAGTGAGACCGGGACACTCTCCGAGCAGTACTTC.

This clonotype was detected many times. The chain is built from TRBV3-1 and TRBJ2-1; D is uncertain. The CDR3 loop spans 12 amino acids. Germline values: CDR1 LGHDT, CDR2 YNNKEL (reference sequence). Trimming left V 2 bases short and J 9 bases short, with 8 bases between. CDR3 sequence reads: CASSQSSTEQFF. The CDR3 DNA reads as TGTGCCAGCAGCCAAAGCAGCACTGAGCAGTTCTTC.

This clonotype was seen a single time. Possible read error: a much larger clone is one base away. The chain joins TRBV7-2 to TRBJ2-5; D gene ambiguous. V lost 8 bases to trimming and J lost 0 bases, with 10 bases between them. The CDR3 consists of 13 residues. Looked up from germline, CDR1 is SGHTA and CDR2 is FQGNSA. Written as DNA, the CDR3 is TGTGCCAGCGCACGACGGAACCAAGAGACCCAGTACTTC. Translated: CASARRNQETQYF.